This T cell receptor (beta chain) was obtained from a study of T cell repertoires in cytomegalovirus infection. Study-wide background: CMV infection plus the matching HLA type was flagged by public TCR beta signatures.

Each CDR3 protein is one row after TCRdb ran MiXCR on the reads. The sample records roughly 220,000 distinct CDR3 sequences, less than 50% being singletons. Germline CDR1 reads SGHTA; CDR2 reads FQGTGA. CDR3 size: 17 residues. Trimming removed 3 bases from V and 5 bases from J; junction bases left unmatched: 11. As concerns this clonotype: Its specificity is unknown.

The sequence came from a human donor in good health (CMV status not recorded). Some clones in this sample may be carry-over from other donors' samples. This chain uses TRBV7-3 with TRBJ2-1; 9 nucleotides align to TRBD1. This specimen consisted of CD8+ T cells from cultured PBMCs, obtained from culture after CMV antigen stimulation. CDR3 sequence reads: CASSLPRDRAGDNEQFF. The DNA for the CDR3 is TGTGCCAGCAGCTTGCCGAGGGACAGGGCGGGGGACAATGAGCAGTTCTTC.